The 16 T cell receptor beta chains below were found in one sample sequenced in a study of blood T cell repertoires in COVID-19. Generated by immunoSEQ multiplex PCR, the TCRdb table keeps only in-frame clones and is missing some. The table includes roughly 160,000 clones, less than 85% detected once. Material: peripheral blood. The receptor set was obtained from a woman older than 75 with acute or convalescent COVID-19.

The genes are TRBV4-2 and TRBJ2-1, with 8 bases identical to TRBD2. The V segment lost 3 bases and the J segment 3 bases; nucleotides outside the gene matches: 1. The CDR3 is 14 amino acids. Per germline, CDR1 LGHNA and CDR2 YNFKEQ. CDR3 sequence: CASSQLAGYNEQFF. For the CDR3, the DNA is TGTGCCAGCAGCCAGCTAGCGGGCTACAATGAGCAGTTCTTC.

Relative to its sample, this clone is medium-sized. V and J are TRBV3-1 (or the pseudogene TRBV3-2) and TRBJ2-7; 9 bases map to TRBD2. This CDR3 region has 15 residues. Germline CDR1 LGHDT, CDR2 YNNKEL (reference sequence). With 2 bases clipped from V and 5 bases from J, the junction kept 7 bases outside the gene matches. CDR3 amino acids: CASSQRGTSPHEQYF. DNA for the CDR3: TGTGCCAGCAGCCAACGAGGGACTAGCCCCCACGAGCAGTACTTC.

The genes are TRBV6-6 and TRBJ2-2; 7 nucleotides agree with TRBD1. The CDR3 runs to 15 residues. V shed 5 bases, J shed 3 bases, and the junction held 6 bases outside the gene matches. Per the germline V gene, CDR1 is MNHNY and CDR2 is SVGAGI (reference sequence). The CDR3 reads CASSKDRWDTGELFF. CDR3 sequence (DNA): TGTGCCAGCAGTAAGGACAGGTGGGACACCGGGGAGCTGTTTTTT.

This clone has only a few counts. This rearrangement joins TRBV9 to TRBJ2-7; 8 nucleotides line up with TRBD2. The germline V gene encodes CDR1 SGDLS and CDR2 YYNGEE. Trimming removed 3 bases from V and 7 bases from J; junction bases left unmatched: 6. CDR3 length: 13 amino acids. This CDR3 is CASSALPGGEQYF. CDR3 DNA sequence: TGTGCCAGCAGCGCCCTCCCGGGGGGGGAGCAGTACTTC.

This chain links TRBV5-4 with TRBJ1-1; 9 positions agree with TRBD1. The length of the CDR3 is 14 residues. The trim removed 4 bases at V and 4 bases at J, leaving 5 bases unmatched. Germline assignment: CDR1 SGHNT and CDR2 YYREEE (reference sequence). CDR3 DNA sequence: TGTGCCAGCAGCATGGGACAGGGAGGCACTGAAGCTTTCTTT. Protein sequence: CASSMGQGGTEAFF.

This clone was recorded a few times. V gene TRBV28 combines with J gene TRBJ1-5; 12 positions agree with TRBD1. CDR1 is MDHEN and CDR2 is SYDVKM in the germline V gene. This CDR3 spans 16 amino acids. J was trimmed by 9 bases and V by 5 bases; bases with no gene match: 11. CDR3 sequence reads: CASSPGVGTGGAPQHF. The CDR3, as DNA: TGTGCCAGCAGTCCTGGGGTCGGGACAGGGGGCGCGCCCCAGCATTTT.

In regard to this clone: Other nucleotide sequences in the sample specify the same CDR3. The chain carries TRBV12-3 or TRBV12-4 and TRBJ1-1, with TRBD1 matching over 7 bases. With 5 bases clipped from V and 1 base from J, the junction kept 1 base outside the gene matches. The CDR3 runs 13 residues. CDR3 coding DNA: TGTGCCAGCAGTCGGACAGGGAACACTGAAGCTTTCTTT. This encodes CASSRTGNTEAFF.

CDR3 region: CASSLRTGSSGNTIYF. In DNA, the CDR3 is TGTGCCAGCAGCCTTCGGACGGGAAGCTCTGGAAACACCATATATTTT. The chain combines TRBV7-2 with TRBJ1-3; no clear D gene. V lost 5 bases and J 0 bases, leaving 14 bases between the germline ends. Germline V lookup: CDR1 SGHTA, CDR2 FQGNSA. The CDR3 has 16 amino acids.

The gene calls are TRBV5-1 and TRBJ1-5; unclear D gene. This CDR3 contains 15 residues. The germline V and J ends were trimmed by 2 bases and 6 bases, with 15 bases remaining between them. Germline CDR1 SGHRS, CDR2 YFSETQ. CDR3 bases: TGCGCCAGCAGCTTTGGCCCCGGAGAGGGTCAGCCCCAGCATTTT. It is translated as CASSFGPGEGQPQHF. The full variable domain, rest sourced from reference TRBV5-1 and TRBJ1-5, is KAGVTQTPRYLIKTRGQQVTLSCSPISGHRSVSWYQQTPGQGLQFLFEYFSETQRNKGNFPGRFSGRQFSNSRSEMNVSTLELGDSALYLCASSFGPGEGQPQHFGDGTRLSIL.

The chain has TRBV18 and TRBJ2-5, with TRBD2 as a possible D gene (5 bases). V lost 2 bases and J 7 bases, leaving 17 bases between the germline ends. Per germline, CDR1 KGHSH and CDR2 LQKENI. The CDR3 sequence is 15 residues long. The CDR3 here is CASSPGVREVATQYF. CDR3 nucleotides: TGTGCCAGCTCACCAGGGGTCCGGGAAGTGGCGACCCAGTACTTC. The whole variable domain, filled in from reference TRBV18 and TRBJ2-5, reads NAGVMQNPRHLVRRRGQEARLRCSPMKGHSHVYWYRQLPEEGLKFMVYLQKENIIDESGMPKERFSAEFPKEGPSILRIQQVVRGDSAAYFCASSPGVREVATQYFGPGTRLLVL.

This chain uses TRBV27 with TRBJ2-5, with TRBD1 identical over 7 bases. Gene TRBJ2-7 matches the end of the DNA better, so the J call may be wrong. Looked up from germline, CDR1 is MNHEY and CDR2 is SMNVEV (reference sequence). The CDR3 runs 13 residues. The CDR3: CASSLTGVNEQYF. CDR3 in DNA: TGTGCCAGCAGTTTAACAGGGGTGAACGAGCAGTACTTC.

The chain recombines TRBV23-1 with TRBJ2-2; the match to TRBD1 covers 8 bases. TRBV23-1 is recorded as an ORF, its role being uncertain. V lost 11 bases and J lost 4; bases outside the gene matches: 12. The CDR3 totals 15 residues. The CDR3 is CAAQTWTGSTGELFF. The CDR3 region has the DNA TGCGCCGCGCAGACCTGGACAGGGTCCACCGGGGAGCTGTTTTTT.

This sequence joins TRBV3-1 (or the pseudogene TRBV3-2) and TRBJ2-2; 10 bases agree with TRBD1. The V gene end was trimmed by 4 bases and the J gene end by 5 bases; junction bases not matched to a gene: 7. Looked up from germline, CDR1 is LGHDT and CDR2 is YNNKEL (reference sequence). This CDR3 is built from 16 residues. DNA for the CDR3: TGTGCCAGCAGCCCTCCCGGACAGGGGGGTACCGGGGAGCTGTTTTTT. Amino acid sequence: CASSPPGQGGTGELFF.

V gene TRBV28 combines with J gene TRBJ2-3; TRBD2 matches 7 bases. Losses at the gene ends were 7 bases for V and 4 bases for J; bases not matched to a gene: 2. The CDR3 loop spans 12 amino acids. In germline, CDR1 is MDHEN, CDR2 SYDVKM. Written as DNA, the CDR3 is TGTGCCAGCAAGCGGGAACCAGATACGCAGTATTTT. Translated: CASKREPDTQYF.

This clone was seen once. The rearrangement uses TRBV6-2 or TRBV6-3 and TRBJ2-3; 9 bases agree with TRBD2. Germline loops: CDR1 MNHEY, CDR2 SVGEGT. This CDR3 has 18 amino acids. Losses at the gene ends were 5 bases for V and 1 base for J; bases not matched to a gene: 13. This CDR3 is CASSPRVAGVGGTDTQYF. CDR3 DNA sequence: TGTGCCAGCAGTCCCCGAGTAGCGGGAGTCGGGGGCACAGATACGCAGTATTTT.

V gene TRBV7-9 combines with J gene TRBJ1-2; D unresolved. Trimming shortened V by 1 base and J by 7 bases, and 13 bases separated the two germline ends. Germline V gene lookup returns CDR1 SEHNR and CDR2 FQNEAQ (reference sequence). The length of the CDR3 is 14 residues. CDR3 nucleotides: TGTGCCAGCAGCTTAGATCGGCAGTGGGCTGGCTACACCTTC. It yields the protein CASSLDRQWAGYTF.